This T cell receptor (beta chain) was documented in a study of T cell clonotyping in hematopoietic cell transplantation (dated by TCRdb to the early 2020s). About the study as a whole: Pretransplant samples from recipients were collected after cytoreduction. A total of 135 blood samples were collected in the study from 35 consecutive transplant recipients and their related donors. Recruitment of patients was conducted between late 2015 and January 2017, and follow-up was continued until late 2020 or death.

The immunoSEQ assay, a bias-controlled multiplex PCR using V- and J-specific primers, was used to amplify TCR beta CDR3 regions from genomic DNA. A proprietary barcode and Illumina adapter sequences were added to the CDR3 amplicons in a second PCR step. An Illumina MiSeq instrument was used for sequencing of the CDR3 libraries. Per the authors' processing: immunoSEQ Analyzer 3.0 was used for export and quality control, with R Bioconductor and Immunarch used for downstream analyses. Only productive rearrangements within the normalized downsampled data set were used in the calculation of repertoire metrics. Pathologically expanded clonotypes were defined as those larger than 5 templates in the normalized cohort. The Inverse Simpson Index was used to measure repertoire diversity. The non-normalized data set was used for CMV-specificity analyses so that all clonotypes could be captured. What TCRdb holds here is the immuneACCESS table cut down to in-frame rearrangements. Part of the clones is not present; checked against another copy, under half of the missing clones reflect an unresolved V gene, and the others are unexplained. V and J calls and clone size are those listed in that table; D and trimming were worked out from the DNA. For this sample the table gives about 9,600 clones, of which more than 65% were detected only once. Together, the top ten hold around 31% of the sample.

The label giving this sample's time point can be read as: recipient sample about 28 days before transplant, after cytoreduction. Blood from recipients was drawn about 28 days before transplant and again at days 30, 100 and 180 after transplant. Nuclei Lysis Solution was used to extract genomic DNA from fresh or cryopreserved unfractionated peripheral blood mononuclear cells. Notes on this clone: No cognate antigen has been identified for it. Base-call qualities are not available, and no considerably larger clone is one nucleotide away.

Broad study findings and their caveats: A decrease in recipient TCR diversity was observed after transplant, and a progressive increase in pathologically expanded clonotypes was seen from day 30 to day 180. The sample size was limited, and CD4 and CD8 repertoire contributions could not be separated because cells were not sorted. Overlap with donor repertoires was found for only a small fraction of recipient repertoires, with over 95% found to appear de novo at the given depth. Donor and pretransplant recipient Inverse Simpson Index values predicted broader posttransplant TCR repertoire diversity.

The clonotype originates from a man aged 55 to 70 with acute myeloid leukemia. Some clones in this sample may be carry-over from other donors' samples. Material: peripheral blood mononuclear cells, obtained before stem cell transplant.

The CDR3 region has the sequence CASSPSVEGYGYTF. The DNA is as follows: TGTGCCAGCTCACCCTCCGTGGAGGGGTATGGCTACACCTTC. The chain is made from TRBV18 and TRBJ1-2; a tentative D match to TRBD1 spans 5 bases. CDR1 KGHSH and CDR2 LQKENI were looked up in the germline V gene. V loses 3 bases, J loses 5 bases, and the germline ends lie 13 bases apart. The CDR3 runs 14 amino acids, cysteine and phenylalanine included. Just the 42-base CDR3 DNA is kept, in frame starting at base 1.